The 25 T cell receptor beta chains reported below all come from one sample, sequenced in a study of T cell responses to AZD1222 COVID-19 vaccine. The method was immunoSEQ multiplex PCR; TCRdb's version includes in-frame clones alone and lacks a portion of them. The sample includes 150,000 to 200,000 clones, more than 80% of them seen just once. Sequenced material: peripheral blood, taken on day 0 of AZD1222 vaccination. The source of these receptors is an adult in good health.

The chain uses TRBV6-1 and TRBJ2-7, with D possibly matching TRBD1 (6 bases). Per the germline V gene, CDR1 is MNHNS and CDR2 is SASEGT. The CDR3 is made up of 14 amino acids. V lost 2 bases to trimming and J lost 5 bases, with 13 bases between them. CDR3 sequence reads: CASSESNRDDEQYF. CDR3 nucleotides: TGTGCCAGCAGTGAATCAAACAGGGACGACGAGCAGTACTTC.

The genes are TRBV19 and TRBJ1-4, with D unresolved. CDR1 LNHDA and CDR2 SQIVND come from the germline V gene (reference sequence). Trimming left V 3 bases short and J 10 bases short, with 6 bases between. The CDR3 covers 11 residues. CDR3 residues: CASSILGKLFF. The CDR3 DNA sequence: TGTGCCAGTAGTATTCTAGGAAAACTGTTTTTT.

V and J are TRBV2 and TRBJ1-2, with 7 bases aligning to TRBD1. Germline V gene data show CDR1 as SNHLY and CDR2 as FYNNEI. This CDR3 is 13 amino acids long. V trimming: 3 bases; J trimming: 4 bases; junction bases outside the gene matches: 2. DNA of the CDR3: TGTGCCAGCAGTGAGGACAGGTCCTATGGCTACACCTTC. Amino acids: CASSEDRSYGYTF.

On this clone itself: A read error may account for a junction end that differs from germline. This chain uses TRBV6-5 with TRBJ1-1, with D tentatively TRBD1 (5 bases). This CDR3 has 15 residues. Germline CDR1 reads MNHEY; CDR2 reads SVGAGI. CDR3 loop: CASSDSGTTNTEAFF. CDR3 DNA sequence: TGTGCCAGCAGTGACTCCGGGACCACAAACACTGAAGCTTTCTTT.

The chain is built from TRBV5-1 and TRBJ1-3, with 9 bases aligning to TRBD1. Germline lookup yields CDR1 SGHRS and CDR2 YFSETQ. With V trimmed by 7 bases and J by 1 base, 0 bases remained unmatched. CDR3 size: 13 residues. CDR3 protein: CASGQGSGNTIYF. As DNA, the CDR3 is TGCGCCAGCGGACAGGGGTCTGGAAACACCATATATTTT.

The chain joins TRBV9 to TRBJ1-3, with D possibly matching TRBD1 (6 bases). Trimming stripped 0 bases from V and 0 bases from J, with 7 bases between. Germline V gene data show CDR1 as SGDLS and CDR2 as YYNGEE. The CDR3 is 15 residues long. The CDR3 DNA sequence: TGTGCCAGCAGCGTAGGACAGGCCTCTGGAAACACCATATATTTT. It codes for CASSVGQASGNTIYF. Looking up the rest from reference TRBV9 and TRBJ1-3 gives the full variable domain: DSGVTQTPKHLITATGQRVTLRCSPRSGDLSVYWYQQSLDQGLQFLIQYYNGEERAKGNILERFSAQQFPDLHSELNLSSLELGDSALYFCASSVGQASGNTIYFGEGSWLTVV.

DNA of the CDR3: TGTGCCAGCAGTCAGCGGGAGGGACGGGAGACCCAGTACTTC. Its protein product is CASSQREGRETQYF. This sequence joins TRBV6-5 and TRBJ2-5; TRBD2 matches at 10 bases. The V and J ends lost 5 bases and 5 bases, in that order; junction bases with no gene match: 5. The CDR3 has 14 residues. The V gene's germline CDR1 is MNHEY and CDR2 SVGAGI.

Here the CDR3 DNA reads TGTGCCAGCAGCCCCCCCCCAGATACGCAGTATTTT. As protein: CASSPPPDTQYF. This chain joins TRBV7-2 and TRBJ2-3; D remains unclear. V was pared by 5 bases and J by 4 bases, with 7 bases between. Germline V lookup: CDR1 SGHTA, CDR2 FQGNSA. The CDR3 is 12 residues long.

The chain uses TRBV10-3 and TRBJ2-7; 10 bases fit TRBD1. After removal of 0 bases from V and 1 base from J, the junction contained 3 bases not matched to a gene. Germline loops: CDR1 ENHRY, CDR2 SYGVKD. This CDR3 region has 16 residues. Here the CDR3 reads CAISESRGQGSYEQYF. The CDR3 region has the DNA TGTGCCATCAGTGAGTCACGGGGACAGGGGTCCTACGAGCAGTACTTC.

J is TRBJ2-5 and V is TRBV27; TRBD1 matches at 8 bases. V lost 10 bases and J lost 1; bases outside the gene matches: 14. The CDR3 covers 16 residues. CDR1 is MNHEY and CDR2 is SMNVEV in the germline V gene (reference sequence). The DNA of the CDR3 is TGTGCCACCAAAATCTCCGGACAGGGCGCCCAAGAGACCCAGTACTTC. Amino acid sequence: CATKISGQGAQETQYF.

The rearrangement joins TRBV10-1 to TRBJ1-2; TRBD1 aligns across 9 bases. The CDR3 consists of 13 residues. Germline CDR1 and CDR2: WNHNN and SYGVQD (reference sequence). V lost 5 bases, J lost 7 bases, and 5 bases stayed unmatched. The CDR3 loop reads CASSTGTGLGYTF. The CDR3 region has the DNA TGCGCCAGCAGTACCGGGACAGGGCTTGGCTACACCTTC.

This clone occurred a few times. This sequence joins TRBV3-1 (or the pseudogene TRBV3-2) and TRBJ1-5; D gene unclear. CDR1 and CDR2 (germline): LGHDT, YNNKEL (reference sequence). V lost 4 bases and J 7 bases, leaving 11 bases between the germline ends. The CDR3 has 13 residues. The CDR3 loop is CASSPGGTQPQHF. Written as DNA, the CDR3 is TGTGCCAGCAGCCCAGGCGGAACACAGCCCCAGCATTTT.

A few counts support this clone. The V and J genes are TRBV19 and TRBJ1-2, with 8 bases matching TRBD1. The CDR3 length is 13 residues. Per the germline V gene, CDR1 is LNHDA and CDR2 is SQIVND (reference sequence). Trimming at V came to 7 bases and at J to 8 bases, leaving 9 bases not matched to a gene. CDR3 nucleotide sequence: TGTGCCAGTACCCCGGACAGGGAGTGGGGCTACACCTTC. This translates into CASTPDREWGYTF. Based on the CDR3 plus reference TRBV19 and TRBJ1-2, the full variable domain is DGGITQSPKYLFRKEGQNVTLSCEQNLNHDAMYWYRQDPGQGLRLIYYSQIVNDFQKGDIAEGYSVSREKKESFPLTVTSAQKNPTAFYLCASTPDREWGYTFGSGTRLTVV.

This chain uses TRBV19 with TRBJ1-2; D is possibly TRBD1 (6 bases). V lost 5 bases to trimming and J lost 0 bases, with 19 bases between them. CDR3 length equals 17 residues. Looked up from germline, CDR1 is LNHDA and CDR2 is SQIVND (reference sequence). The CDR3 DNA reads TGTGCCAGTAGTGCACAGGGCCAGAAGGTTGCTAACTATGGCTACACCTTC. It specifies CASSAQGQKVANYGYTF.

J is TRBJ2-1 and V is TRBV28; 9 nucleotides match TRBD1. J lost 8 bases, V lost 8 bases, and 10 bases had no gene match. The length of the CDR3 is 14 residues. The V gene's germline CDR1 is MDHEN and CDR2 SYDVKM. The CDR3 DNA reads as TGTGCCAGCCCCGGGACAGGGAAAGTCGATGAGCAGTTCTTC. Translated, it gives CASPGTGKVDEQFF. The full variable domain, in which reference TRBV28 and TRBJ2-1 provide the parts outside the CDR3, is DVKVTQSSRYLVKRTGEKVFLECVQDMDHENMFWYRQDPGLGLRLIYFSYDVKMKEKGDIPEGYSVSREKKERFSLILESASTNQTSMYLCASPGTGKVDEQFFGPGTRLTVL.

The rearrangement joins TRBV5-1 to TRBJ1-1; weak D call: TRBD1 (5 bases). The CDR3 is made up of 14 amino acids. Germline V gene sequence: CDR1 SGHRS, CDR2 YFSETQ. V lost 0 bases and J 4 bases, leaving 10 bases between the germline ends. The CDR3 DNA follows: TGCGCCAGCAGCTTGGTTGGGGCCACCACTGAAGCTTTCTTT. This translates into CASSLVGATTEAFF.

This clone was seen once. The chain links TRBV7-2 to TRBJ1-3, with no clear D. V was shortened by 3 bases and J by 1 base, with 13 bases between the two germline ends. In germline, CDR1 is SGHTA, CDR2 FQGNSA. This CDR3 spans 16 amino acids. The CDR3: CASSLGPSGSGNTIYF. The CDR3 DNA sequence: TGTGCCAGCAGCTTGGGCCCCTCGGGGTCTGGAAACACCATATATTTT. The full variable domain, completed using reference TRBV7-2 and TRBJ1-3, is GAGVSQSPSNKVTEKGKDVELRCDPISGHTALYWYRQSLGQGLEFLIYFQGNSAPDKSGLPSDRFSAERTGGSVSTLTIQRTQQEDSAVYLCASSLGPSGSGNTIYFGEGSWLTVV.

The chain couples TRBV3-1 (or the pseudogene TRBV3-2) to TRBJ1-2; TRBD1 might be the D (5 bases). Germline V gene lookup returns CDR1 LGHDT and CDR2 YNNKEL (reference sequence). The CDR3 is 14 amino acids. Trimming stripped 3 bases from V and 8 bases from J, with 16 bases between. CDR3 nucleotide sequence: TGTGCCAGCAGCCATAGGCAGGGCTCTTACGGCTACACCTTC. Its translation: CASSHRQGSYGYTF.

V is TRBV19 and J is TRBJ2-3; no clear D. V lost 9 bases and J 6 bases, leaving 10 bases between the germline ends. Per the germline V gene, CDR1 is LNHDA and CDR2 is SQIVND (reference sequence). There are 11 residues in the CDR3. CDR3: CASRSRDTQYF. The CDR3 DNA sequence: TGTGCCAGCCGAAGCCGGGATACGCAGTATTTT.

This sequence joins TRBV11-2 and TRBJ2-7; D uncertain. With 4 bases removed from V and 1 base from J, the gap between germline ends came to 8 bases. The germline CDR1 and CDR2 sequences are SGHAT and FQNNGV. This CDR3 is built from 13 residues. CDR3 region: CASSWGQSYEQYF. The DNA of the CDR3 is TGTGCCAGCAGCTGGGGTCAGTCCTACGAGCAGTACTTC.

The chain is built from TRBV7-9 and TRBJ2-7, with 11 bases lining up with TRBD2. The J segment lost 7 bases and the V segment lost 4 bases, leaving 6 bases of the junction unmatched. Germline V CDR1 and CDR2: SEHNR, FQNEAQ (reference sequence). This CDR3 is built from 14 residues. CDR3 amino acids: CASSYSSGGREQYF. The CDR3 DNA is TGTGCCAGCAGCTATTCTAGCGGGGGGAGGGAGCAGTACTTC.

CDR3: CAVQSGGYNEQFF. The CDR3 DNA reads as TGTGCCGTGCAAAGCGGGGGGTACAATGAGCAGTTCTTC. V gene TRBV7-2 combines with J gene TRBJ2-1, with 9 bases that match TRBD2. There are 13 residues in the CDR3. The junction had 6 bases not matched to a gene; V was cut back by 11 bases and J by 4 bases. Germline V gene sequence: CDR1 SGHTA, CDR2 FQGNSA.

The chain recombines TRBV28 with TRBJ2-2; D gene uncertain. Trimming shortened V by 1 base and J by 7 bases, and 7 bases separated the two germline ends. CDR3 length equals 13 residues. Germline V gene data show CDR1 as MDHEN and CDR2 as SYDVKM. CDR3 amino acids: CASSLSQSGELFF. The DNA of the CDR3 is TGTGCCAGCAGTTTATCCCAGAGCGGGGAGCTGTTTTTT.

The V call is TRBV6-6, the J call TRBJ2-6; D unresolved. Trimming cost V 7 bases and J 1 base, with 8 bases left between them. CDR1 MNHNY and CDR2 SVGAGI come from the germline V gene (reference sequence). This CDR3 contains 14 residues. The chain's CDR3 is CASTIGSGANVLTF. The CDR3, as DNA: TGTGCCAGCACAATTGGATCTGGGGCCAACGTCCTGACTTTC.

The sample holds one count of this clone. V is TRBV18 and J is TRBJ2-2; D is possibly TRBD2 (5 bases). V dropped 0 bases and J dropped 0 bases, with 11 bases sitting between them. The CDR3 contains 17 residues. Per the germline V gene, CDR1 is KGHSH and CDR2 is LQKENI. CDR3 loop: CASSPPSSGANTGELFF. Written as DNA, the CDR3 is TGTGCCAGCTCACCACCTTCAAGCGGAGCGAACACCGGGGAGCTGTTTTTT.